This T cell receptor beta chain derives from a study of cytomegalovirus exposure and HLA in healthy donors (dated by TCRdb to 2016 to 2017). For the study in its entirety: According to an earlier analysis of several hundred of the donors, 200 million or so T cells yielded some 110 million unique TCR beta sequences and 250 to 350 Gb of sequence data. An early release covering more than 500 HLA-typed donors comprised roughly 300 gigabases of sequencing data and around 86 million unique TCR sequences. Of the 350 to 450 genotyped donors, about 84% fell in the genetic ancestry cluster associated with self-reported Caucasian donors. The study aimed to test whether signatures of past pathogen exposure could be identified by cataloging public T cell receptors. Using immunosequencing, the study profiled T cell repertoires from about 610 subjects and related those repertoires to cytomegalovirus serostatus. Besides the first cohort of under 700 subjects, a separate validation cohort made up of 120 different subjects was used. To predict cytomegalovirus infection status, the study combined high-throughput TCR immunosequencing, statistical association of individual TCRs with disease status, and machine learning. To study patterns of TCR occurrence, a later analysis re-analyzed previously published TCR beta repertoires from around 700 donors and added high-resolution HLA genotyping. Rather than using new phenotypic data, the later analysis identified candidate immune exposures from TCR beta sequences and from how often those sequences occurred across donors. An earlier analysis of 587 of the donors used high-throughput TCR beta sequencing to judge whether each TCR beta V gene segment behaved as functional or pseudogenic. Donor age, sex, ethnicity and CMV serostatus were collected together with the repertoire data. Genome-wide SNP genotypes for about three fifths of the roughly 670 donors were used in a later genetic analysis, which treated that subset as a discovery cohort. All discovery cohort repertoires had been generated on a single sequencing platform. HLA typing included class I and class II loci at four-digit resolution. Typing coverage varied by locus: roughly 629-640 donors for A, B, C, DRB1 and DQB1; roughly 510 for DQA1; nearly 610 for DPA1; roughly 450 for DPB1. Because of strong linkage in the cohort, four or five DR-DQ haplotypes were treated as single units for association and clustering. Among some 410 genotyped donors of the cohort, an average of approximately 220,000 unique TCR beta nucleotide sequences was sequenced per donor, of which roughly 18% were non-productive.

The investigation overall reported the following: Because HLA typing was unavailable for some donors at each locus, only the typed subset was used in association tests. A further reported finding was that TCR beta sequences accurately predicted the HLA-A and HLA-B alleles for most subjects in the first cohort. The classifier was reported to diagnose cytomegalovirus status with high specificity and sensitivity in both the original and validation cohorts. A cluster of highly shared sequence variants was judged likely to represent a technical artifact of the sequencing pipeline. Presence/absence analyses assumed roughly uniform sequencing depth across donors, an assumption that may not hold. When HLA alleles, especially DR and DQ, strongly co-occurred, attributing TCR associations to individual alleles was difficult. Specific HLA alleles were associated with 16,951 TCR beta sequences at a false discovery rate of 0.05 in a later analysis. In a later analysis, HLA-associated TCR beta chains were found to be more clonally expanded and to have lower generation probabilities than equally common non-associated chains. In an earlier analysis of about 600 of the donors, most TCR beta V segments appeared in productive rearrangements about 87% or about 30% of the time, broadly matching IMGT annotations. CMV serostatus was the only immune exposure information available for the cohort. The study gave a list of under 200 TCR beta chains associated with cytomegalovirus. Because the 87-base-pair reads could not distinguish some IMGT-functional V segments, including TRBV6-2 and TRBV6-3, those segments were excluded. In this cohort, only TCR beta chains were sequenced, and detectable features were limited by the absence of alpha or paired-chain data. A few of the identified cytomegalovirus-associated TCR beta chains were confirmed in vitro to be specific for cytomegalovirus antigens. According to the authors, the approach could potentially be generalized to other disease states and immunological phenotypes. The earlier analysis of around 600 of the donors excluded fewer than 20 rarely observed V segments, including chromosome 9 orphons, because counts were too low. In a later genetic analysis, fewer N-insertions in productive TCRs were reported among donors in an Asian-associated ancestry cluster than the approximately 710-donor mean. V-gene and J-gene trimming of TCR beta chains was associated with a missense DCLRE1C variant in a later genetic analysis, and the association was replicated in an independent cohort. A later analysis reported that several top co-occurrence clusters appeared linked to parvovirus B19, influenza, CMV and Epstein-Barr virus. According to a later analysis, most CMV-associated TCR beta chains appeared to be HLA-restricted, and the HLA associations seemed to be driven largely by CMV exposure. Correlated functional status among segregating V segments might reflect linkage disequilibrium, but an unknown experimental factor could not be ruled out. A later analysis found that TCR association rates varied across HLA loci, with DRB1 alleles showing the most associated TCRs and HLA-C alleles the fewest. Across donors, most TCR sequences were observed very rarely, whereas some public TCRs were present in many individuals.

The library came from the immunoSEQ multiplex PCR assay. For the multiplex PCR, a mixture combining 60 forward primers for TCR Vbeta segments and 13 reverse primers for TCR Jbeta segments was used. The CDR3 region of rearranged TCR beta genes was amplified from genomic DNA with a multiplex PCR assay. The Illumina HiSeq System was used to sequence the amplified TCR beta libraries as 87-base-pair reads. The published analysis was carried out like this. A later analysis counted about 80 million unique TCR beta chains across the 670 or so repertoires, and 10 million to 11 million of these chains were shared by at least two donors. To remove PCR and sequencing errors, raw reads were error-corrected and collapsed into unique sequences using a nearest-neighbor algorithm that merged closely related sequences. CDR3 sequences were aligned to IMGT reference sequences to assign V, D and J gene segments. For a sequence to be retained, at least a six-nucleotide match to both a V gene segment and a J gene segment was required. A rearrangement was called productive if the CDR3 had no stop codons and remained in frame with V and J, and every other rearrangement was called non-productive. CDR3 was defined according to IMGT convention as the region running from the second conserved V-encoded cysteine to the conserved J-encoded phenylalanine. The earlier analysis of about 610 of the donors excluded sequences that lacked an unambiguous match to a single V gene segment. An earlier analysis of 587 of the donors called V segments functional above 56.7% productive rearrangements and segregating when the between-donor standard deviation exceeded 5%. To diagnose cytomegalovirus status from the catalog of TCR beta chain sequences, a statistical classification framework was built. In a later analysis, TCR nucleotide sequences were compared against IMGT/GENE-DB human TR gene sequences so that V and J genes could be assigned. Using the TCRdist pipeline, a later analysis assigned CDR3 sequences along with most-parsimonious VDJ recombination scenarios. A later analysis defined each TCR beta chain by its CDR3 amino acid sequence plus V-gene family, and excluded reads lacking a unique V-gene family. In a later analysis, nearly 600 highly shared, low-generation-probability nucleotide sequences were removed to address suspected cross-contamination and a sequencing artifact. In a later analysis, a clonal expansion index for each public chain was calculated from normalized within-repertoire ranks of inferred template counts. In a later analysis, generation probabilities were computed using a VDJ recombination model fitted to out-of-frame rearrangements, and the results were checked against IGoR. In a later analysis, TCR-TCR, TCR-HLA and TCR-CMV co-occurrence was scored with hypergeometric tests, and a repertoire-size bias correction was applied to TCR pairs. A later analysis estimated false discovery rates by permuting HLA or CMV assignments 20 times. In a later analysis, co-occurring TCRs were grouped using DBSCAN, with TCRdist sequence similarity added in when clustering inside HLA-allele-positive subsets. Repertoires with fewer than 30,000 or more than 120,000 public chains were left out of co-occurrence clustering, as were five repertoires with anomalous nucleotide sharing. Not all clones reach the TCRdb copy of this immuneACCESS table, which keeps in-frame sequences only. Checked studies attribute under half of the gap to unresolved V genes and leave the rest unexplained. V, J and clone size derive from that table, while D and trimming were established from the DNA sequence. The table of this sample itemizes about 200,000 clones. The top ten clones comprise 0.95% to 1.3% of the sample.

The CDR3 covers 12 residues, taking in both the cysteine and the phenylalanine. Only the CDR3 DNA stays, 36 bases, in frame from base 1. Via the germline V gene, CDR1 is SGHRS and CDR2 YFSETQ. The V and J ends are trimmed by 3 bases and 2 bases, leaving 5 bases between them. The cohort was made up of around 720 healthy bone marrow donors. Cohort members were all nominally healthy when sampled, although unrecorded immune exposures were likely present. The donor was CMV seropositive and belonged to the group of 250 to 350 seropositive cohort members. Every donor gave a peripheral blood sample, and the peripheral blood mononuclear cells from that sample were used for TCR beta sequencing. The Qiagen DNeasy Blood Extraction Kit was used to extract genomic DNA from the blood cell samples. With respect to this clone: Its recognized antigen is unknown.

The source of this sequence is a girl aged 2-10 years in good health and CMV-seropositive. The chain joins TRBV5-1 to TRBJ2-5, with no reliable assignment of the D segment. The specimen was PBMCs. The DNA sequence is given as TGCGCCAGCAGCTCACAACAAGAGACCCAGTACTTC. Translated, this gives CASSSQQETQYF.